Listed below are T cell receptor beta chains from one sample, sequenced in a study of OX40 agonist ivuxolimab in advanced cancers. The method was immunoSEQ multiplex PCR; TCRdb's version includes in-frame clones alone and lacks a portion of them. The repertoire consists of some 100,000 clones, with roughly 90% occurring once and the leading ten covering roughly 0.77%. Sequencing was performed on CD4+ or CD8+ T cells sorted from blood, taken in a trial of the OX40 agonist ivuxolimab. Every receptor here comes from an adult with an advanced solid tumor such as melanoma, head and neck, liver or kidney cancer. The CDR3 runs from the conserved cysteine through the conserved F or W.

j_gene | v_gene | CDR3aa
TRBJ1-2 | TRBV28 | CASSLSRTPYGYTF
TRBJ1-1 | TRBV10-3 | CAISEFREAFF
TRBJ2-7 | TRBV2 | CASSAQWGSYEQYF
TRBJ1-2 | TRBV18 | CASSPPSYYGYTF
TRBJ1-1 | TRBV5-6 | CASSVTGGTFSRAFF
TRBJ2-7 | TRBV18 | CASSPGATGYYEQYF
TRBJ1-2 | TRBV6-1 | CASTRGSVRYYGYTF
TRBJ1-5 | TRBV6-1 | CASSGARDRGVYSNQPQHF
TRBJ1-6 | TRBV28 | CATKSGFSPLHF
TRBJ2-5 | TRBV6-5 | CASSYLQGPQETQYF
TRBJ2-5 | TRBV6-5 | CASSFSGQETQYF
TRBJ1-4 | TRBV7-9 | CASSPQGSSEKLFF
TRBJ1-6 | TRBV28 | CASSLIQLINTSPLHF
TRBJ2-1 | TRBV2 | CANPRDRAYNEQFF
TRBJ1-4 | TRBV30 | CAWSNGQGYEKLFF
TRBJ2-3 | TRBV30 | CAWSVFLGTTDTQYF
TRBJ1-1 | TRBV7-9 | CASLQGGGGTEAFF
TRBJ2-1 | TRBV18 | CASSPQGLAGRNEQFF
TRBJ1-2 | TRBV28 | CASSSPATPGQGVDGYTF
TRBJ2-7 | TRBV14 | CASSQVPGGAYEQYF
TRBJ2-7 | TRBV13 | CASSLKGGEQYF
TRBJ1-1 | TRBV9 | CASSVDRIMNTEAFF
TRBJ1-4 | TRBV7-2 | CASTLGQGSEKLFF
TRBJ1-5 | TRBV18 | CASSPGQNQPQHF
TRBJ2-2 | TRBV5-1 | CASSLKTTSSTGELFF
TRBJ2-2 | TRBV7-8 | CASSLARYRELFF
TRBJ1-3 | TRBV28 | CASFPGQGTSGNTIYF
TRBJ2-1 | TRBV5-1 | CASSLSTISEQFF
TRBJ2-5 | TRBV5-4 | CASSLETSGGASWKTQYF
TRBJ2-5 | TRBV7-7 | CASSLAKGTGGETQYF
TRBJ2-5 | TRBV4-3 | CASSLGEQETQYF
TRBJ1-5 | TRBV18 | CASSLWEGNQPQHF
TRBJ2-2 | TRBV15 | CATSFLTTNTGELFF
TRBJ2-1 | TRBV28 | CASSPSWGASYNEQFF
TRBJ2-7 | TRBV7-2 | CASSLVGGAKYEQYF
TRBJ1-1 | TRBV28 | CASSPLGQNTEAFF
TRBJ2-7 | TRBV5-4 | CASSLQSPRYEQYF
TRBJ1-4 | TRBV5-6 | CASSWRQLGTNEKLFF
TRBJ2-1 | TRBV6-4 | CASRSARGNDYNEQFF
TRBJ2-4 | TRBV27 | CASSSLSGPLKNIQYF
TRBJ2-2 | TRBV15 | CATSRGLGPGELFF
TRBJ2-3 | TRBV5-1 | CASSLERSPDTQYF
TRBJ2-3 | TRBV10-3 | CAISESIGGGATDTQYF
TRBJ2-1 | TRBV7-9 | CASSLTSSEQFF
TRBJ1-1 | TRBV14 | CASSQDGTPNTEAFF
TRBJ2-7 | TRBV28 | CASSGTGPPYEQYF
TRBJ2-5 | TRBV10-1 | CASSGQPQETQYF
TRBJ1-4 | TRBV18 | CASSPGGNEKLFF
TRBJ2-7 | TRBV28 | CASSGWTGEQYF
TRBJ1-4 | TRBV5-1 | CASSLYENEKLFF
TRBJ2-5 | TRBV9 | CASSERVAGQIQETQYF
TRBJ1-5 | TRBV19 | CASSTSGTGNNQPQHF
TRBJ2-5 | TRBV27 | CASSDPHAVETQYF
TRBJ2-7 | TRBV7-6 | CASSLSLGPYEQYF
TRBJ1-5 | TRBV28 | CASSWDRGDLDSNQPQHF
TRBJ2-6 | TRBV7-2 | CASSLIAGTGSGANVLTF
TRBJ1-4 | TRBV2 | CASSGQGVNEKLFF
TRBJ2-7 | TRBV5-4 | CASSLAGTASYEQYF
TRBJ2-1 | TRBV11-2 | CASSPTPIYEQFF